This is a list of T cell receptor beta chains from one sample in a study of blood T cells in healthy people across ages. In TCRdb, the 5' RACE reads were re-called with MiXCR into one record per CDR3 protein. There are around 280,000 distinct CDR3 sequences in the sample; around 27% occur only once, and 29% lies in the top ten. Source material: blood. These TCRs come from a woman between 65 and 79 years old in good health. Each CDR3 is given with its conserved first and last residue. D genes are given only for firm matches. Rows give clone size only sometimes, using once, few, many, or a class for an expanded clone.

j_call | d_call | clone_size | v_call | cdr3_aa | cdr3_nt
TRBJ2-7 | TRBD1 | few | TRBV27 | CASSYRQGPYEQYF | TGTGCCAGCAGTTATCGACAGGGCCCCTACGAGCAGTACTTC
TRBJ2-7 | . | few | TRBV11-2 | CASSWDLSSYEQYF | TGTGCCAGCAGCTGGGACTTGAGCTCCTACGAGCAGTACTTC
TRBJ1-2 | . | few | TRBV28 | CASSVTGTNYGYTF | TGTGCCAGCAGCGTGACCGGGACGAACTATGGCTACACCTTC
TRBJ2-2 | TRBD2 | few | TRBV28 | CASSRIAGKGGGELFF | TGTGCCAGCAGTCGGATAGCGGGAAAGGGCGGCGGGGAGCTGTTTTTT
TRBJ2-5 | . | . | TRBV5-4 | CASSQKGGQETQYF | TGTGCCAGCAGCCAAAAAGGGGGCCAAGAGACCCAGTACTTC
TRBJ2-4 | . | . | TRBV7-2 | CASSLVMGGGIQYF | TGTGCCAGCAGCCTGGTGATGGGGGGCGGCATTCAGTACTTC
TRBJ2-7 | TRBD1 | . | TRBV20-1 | CSAGTDRVYEQYF | TGCAGTGCTGGCACCGACAGGGTCTACGAGCAGTACTTC
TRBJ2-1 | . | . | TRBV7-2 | CASSLVVFNNEQFF | TGTGCCAGCAGCTTAGTGGTTTTCAACAATGAGCAGTTCTTC
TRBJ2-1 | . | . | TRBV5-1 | CASSFSSGADNEQFF | TGCGCCAGCAGCTTCTCCTCGGGGGCGGATAATGAGCAGTTCTTC
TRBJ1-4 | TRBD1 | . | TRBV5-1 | CASSSGGPGEKPFF | TGCGCCAGCAGCTCAGGGGGCCCTGGTGAAAAACCGTTTTTT
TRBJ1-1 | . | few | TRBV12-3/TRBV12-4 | CASSRKGGTEAFF | TGTGCCAGCAGCCGAAAGGGGGGGACTGAAGCTTTCTTT